This entry lists 32 T cell receptor beta chains sequenced from one sample in a study of T cell repertoires in aging, cancer and after chemotherapy. TRB rearrangements spanning V, D and J were amplified using mixed TRB-A/B primers. One entry per CDR3 protein results from TCRdb running MiXCR on the multiplex PCR reads. The repertoire consists of under 10,000 distinct CDR3 sequences, with around 35% occurring once and the leading ten covering 5%. Amplification of TCR beta used genomic DNA extracted from peripheral blood. Material: blood. These receptors were collected from a human donor in good health.

This clonotype has more than one count but fewer than ten. This chain's CDR3 is CASNPTAGRANYGYTF. The CDR3 nucleotides read TGTGCCAGCAACCCGACCGCGGGACGAGCTAACTATGGCTACACCTTC. The rearrangement uses TRBV6-1 and TRBJ1-2, with a possible D match to TRBD1 (5 bases). Germline CDR1 reads MNHNS; CDR2 reads SASEGT. This CDR3 has 16 residues. V lost 7 bases, J lost 0 bases, and 18 bases lay in between.

This clonotype occurred a few times. This chain joins TRBV19 and TRBJ1-2; D unclear. V lost 7 bases and J 4 bases, leaving 13 bases between the germline ends. CDR3 size: 13 residues. Germline V gene lookup returns CDR1 LNHDA and CDR2 SQIVND (reference sequence). Here the CDR3 reads CASTIDGFYGYTF. The CDR3 DNA sequence: TGTGCCAGTACCATCGACGGATTCTATGGCTACACCTTC. Looking up the rest from reference TRBV19 and TRBJ1-2 gives the full variable domain: DGGITQSPKYLFRKEGQNVTLSCEQNLNHDAMYWYRQDPGQGLRLIYYSQIVNDFQKGDIAEGYSVSREKKESFPLTVTSAQKNPTAFYLCASTIDGFYGYTFGSGTRLTVV.

V and J are TRBV10-3 and TRBJ2-2; perhaps TRBD2 as D (6 bases). The CDR3 runs 15 residues. Germline V gives CDR1 ENHRY, CDR2 SYGVKD. V gave up 4 bases and J gave up 1 base, with 10 bases separating them. The CDR3 is CAISGGDLNTGELFF. CDR3 DNA: TGTGCCATCAGTGGGGGGGACTTGAACACCGGGGAGCTGTTTTTT.

The sample holds a few counts of this clonotype. The chain joins TRBV12-3 or TRBV12-4 to TRBJ2-7; 7 nucleotides match TRBD2. V dropped 1 base and J dropped 9; count of bases not matched to a gene: 12. The CDR3 spans 15 residues. This CDR3 is CASSLGSSGGDLQYF. DNA for the CDR3: TGTGCCAGCAGTTTAGGGTCTAGCGGAGGTGATCTGCAGTACTTC.

This clonotype was observed a handful of times. The chain combines TRBV5-5 with TRBJ2-7; 9 bases fit TRBD1. V trimming: 3 bases; J trimming: 6 bases; junction bases outside the gene matches: 13. The CDR3 runs 16 residues. Germline V gene sequence: CDR1 SGHKS, CDR2 YYEKEE (reference sequence). The CDR3 region is CASSYIWDRAGVEQYF. The CDR3 coding sequence is TGTGCCAGCAGCTATATTTGGGACAGGGCGGGGGTCGAGCAGTACTTC.

This clonotype was counted between two and nine times. V is TRBV5-5 and J is TRBJ2-1; 8 nucleotides agree with TRBD2. Looked up from germline, CDR1 is SGHKS and CDR2 is YYEKEE (reference sequence). The CDR3 is made up of 14 amino acids. Trimming at V came to 4 bases and at J to 6 bases, leaving 6 bases not matched to a gene. CDR3 residues: CASSRGGTSNEQFF. The CDR3 nucleotides are TGTGCCAGCAGCCGCGGCGGGACTAGCAATGAGCAGTTCTTC.

This clonotype was seen more than once but under ten times. This chain links TRBV5-6 with TRBJ2-7, with 7 bases lining up with TRBD2. This CDR3 has 14 amino acids. V trimming: 0 bases; J trimming: 2 bases; junction bases outside the gene matches: 2. Per germline, CDR1 SGHDT and CDR2 YYEEEE. As DNA, the CDR3 is TGTGCCAGCAGCTTGGGGACTAGTCCCTACGAGCAGTACTTC. This gives the protein CASSLGTSPYEQYF.

This clonotype was seen only a few times. The V gene is TRBV6-1, the J gene TRBJ1-4, with D possibly TRBD1 on 5 matching bases. V dropped 2 bases and J dropped 13 bases, with 11 bases sitting between them. The CDR3 has 12 amino acids. Germline V lookup: CDR1 MNHNS, CDR2 SASEGT. CDR3 DNA: TGTGCCAGCAGTGAAAACAGGCTAGGACTGTTTTTT. As protein: CASSENRLGLFF.

By frequency in the sample, this clonotype is large. The chain is built from TRBV29-1 and TRBJ2-1; TRBD1 agrees at 10 bases. The CDR3 covers 13 residues. Germline lookup yields CDR1 SQVTM and CDR2 ANQGSEA. Trimming cost V 7 bases and J 5 bases; bases outside gene matches: 5. The CDR3 DNA reads TGCAGCGGCGGGACAGGGGAACACAATGAGCAGTTCTTC. Its protein product is CSGGTGEHNEQFF.

The chain is built from TRBV6-5 and TRBJ1-5; 7 bases match TRBD1. The CDR3 extends over 13 amino acids. The ends lost 5 bases at V and 7 bases at J; junction bases unmatched: 5. Germline V lookup: CDR1 MNHEY, CDR2 SVGAGI. The CDR3 here is CASSGLTGQPQHF. CDR3 sequence (DNA): TGTGCCAGCAGTGGCCTGACAGGGCAGCCCCAGCATTTT.

The rearrangement uses TRBV6-2 or TRBV6-3 and TRBJ2-3, with D perhaps being TRBD1 or TRBD2 (5 bases each). This CDR3 is 16 amino acids long. V was shortened by 7 bases and J by 2 bases, with 19 bases between the two germline ends. The V gene's germline CDR1 is MNHEY and CDR2 SVGEGT. The CDR3: CASKSPGPHFTDTQYF. DNA of the CDR3: TGTGCCAGCAAATCGCCGGGACCTCATTTCACAGATACGCAGTATTTT.

Comment on this clonotype: One end of the junction does not line up with germline, which may come from a read error. The rearrangement joins TRBV4-2 to TRBJ1-4; TRBD1 agrees at 10 bases. The CDR3 contains 15 residues. Germline values: CDR1 LGHNA, CDR2 YNFKEQ. The CDR3 DNA reads as TGCGCCAGCAGCCGGTCGGACAGGGGGAATGAAAAACTGTTTTTT. Residues: CASSRSDRGNEKLFF.

Only a few counts were recorded for this clonotype. The V call is TRBV7-9, the J call TRBJ2-3; D ambiguous. This CDR3 contains 14 residues. Germline CDR1 reads SEHNR; CDR2 reads FQNEAQ (reference sequence). With 0 bases removed from V and 4 bases from J, the gap between germline ends came to 8 bases. CDR3 nucleotide sequence: TGTGCCAGCAGCTTAGCGCTAAATGCAGATACGCAGTATTTT. Amino acids: CASSLALNADTQYF. Full variable domain (rest looked up from reference TRBV7-9 and TRBJ2-3): DTGVSQNPRHKITKRGQNVTFRCDPISEHNRLYWYRQTLGQGPEFLTYFQNEAQLEKSRLLSDRFSAERPKGSFSTLEIQRTEQGDSAMYLCASSLALNADTQYFGPGTRLTVL.

The V gene is TRBV5-1, the J gene TRBJ2-7; the match to TRBD2 covers 10 bases. With 4 bases clipped from V and 0 bases from J, the junction kept 4 bases outside the gene matches. The CDR3 is made up of 15 amino acids. Germline CDR1 SGHRS, CDR2 YFSETQ. In DNA form, the CDR3 reads TGCGCCAGCAGCACCACTAGCGGGGACTCCTACGAGCAGTACTTC. It translates to CASSTTSGDSYEQYF.

The V and J genes are TRBV11-1 and TRBJ1-2; the D is unclear. Between the trimmed V and J ends, which lost 5 bases and 4 bases, there was a span of 14 bases. This CDR3 spans 14 amino acids. Germline V gene lookup returns CDR1 SGHAT and CDR2 FQDESV (reference sequence). CDR3 in amino acids: CASSPAGESYGYTF. DNA for the CDR3: TGTGCCAGCAGCCCCGCCGGGGAGTCCTATGGCTACACCTTC.

This clonotype was seen more than once but under ten times. V usage is TRBV7-9 and J usage is TRBJ2-6; unclear D gene. The V end lost 4 bases, the J end lost 4 bases, and 8 bases lay between the germline ends. CDR1 is SEHNR and CDR2 is FQNEAQ in the germline V gene (reference sequence). The CDR3 has 14 amino acids. The CDR3 loop is CASSSIRGANVLTF. DNA for the CDR3: TGTGCCAGCAGCTCTATCAGGGGGGCCAACGTCCTGACTTTC.

The V call is TRBV6-2 or TRBV6-3, the J call TRBJ1-5; TRBD1 is a possible D gene (5 bases). Germline CDR1 MNHEY, CDR2 SVGEGT. Trimming cost V 0 bases and J 7 bases, with 19 bases left between them. The CDR3 is 17 residues long. CDR3 amino acids: CASSYSGRVVVVQPQHF. Written as DNA, the CDR3 is TGTGCCAGCAGTTACTCTGGCAGGGTGGTCGTGGTGCAGCCCCAGCATTTT.

This clonotype was seen a handful of times. This chain uses TRBV6-2 or TRBV6-3 with TRBJ2-2; 10 bases are a match to TRBD2. CDR1 is MNHEY and CDR2 is SVGEGT in the germline V gene. J lost 5 bases, V lost 1 base, and 7 bases had no gene match. The CDR3 contains 17 residues. The CDR3 sequence is CASSYWPSGRRTGELFF. In DNA form, the CDR3 reads TGTGCCAGCAGTTACTGGCCTAGCGGGAGAAGGACCGGGGAGCTGTTTTTT.

This chain links TRBV27 with TRBJ2-3, with 7 bases that match TRBD2. V was clipped by 5 bases and J by 5 bases; unmatched bases: 13. From germline, CDR1 is MNHEY and CDR2 SMNVEV (reference sequence). There are 16 residues in the CDR3. The CDR3 region has the DNA TGTGCCAGCAGTCCGGTGCGGGGAGGGCGGGGAGATACGCAGTATTTT. It codes for CASSPVRGGRGDTQYF.

The chain links TRBV5-5 to TRBJ2-7; D unclear. Trimming stripped 2 bases from V and 1 base from J, with 13 bases between. Germline CDR1 and CDR2: SGHKS and YYEKEE (reference sequence). The CDR3 length is 15 residues. CDR3 loop: CASSFNAYISYEQYF. CDR3 nucleotides: TGTGCCAGCAGCTTTAATGCCTACATTTCCTACGAGCAGTACTTC.

V is TRBV6-2 or TRBV6-3 and J is TRBJ2-3; 7 nucleotides line up with TRBD2. Germline values: CDR1 MNHEY, CDR2 SVGEGT. CDR3 length equals 14 residues. V dropped 4 bases and J dropped 5; count of bases not matched to a gene: 6. CDR3: CASSFPWGGDTQYF. CDR3 coding DNA: TGTGCCAGCAGTTTCCCTTGGGGGGGAGATACGCAGTATTTT.

This chain connects TRBV5-1 to TRBJ2-3, with D possibly being TRBD2 (6 bases). The CDR3 loop spans 13 amino acids. The V gene lost 1 base and the J gene lost 5 bases, with 8 bases spanning the gap. Germline CDR1 reads SGHRS; CDR2 reads YFSETQ. The CDR3 DNA is TGCGCCAGCAGCTTGCCTAGCGTAGATACGCAGTATTTT. Residues: CASSLPSVDTQYF.

This clonotype was counted between two and nine times. The chain couples TRBV5-1 to TRBJ2-2, with 9 nucleotides matching TRBD1. This CDR3 has 16 residues. Trimming at V came to 4 bases and at J to 5 bases, leaving 9 bases not matched to a gene. CDR1 and CDR2 (germline): SGHRS, YFSETQ. The CDR3 is CASSRSGQGGTGELFF. CDR3 in DNA: TGCGCCAGCAGCCGCTCGGGACAGGGAGGAACCGGGGAGCTGTTTTTT. The full variable domain, rest sourced from reference TRBV5-1 and TRBJ2-2, is KAGVTQTPRYLIKTRGQQVTLSCSPISGHRSVSWYQQTPGQGLQFLFEYFSETQRNKGNFPGRFSGRQFSNSRSEMNVSTLELGDSALYLCASSRSGQGGTGELFFGEGSRLTVL.

V is TRBV6-1 and J is TRBJ1-1, with a tentative D call TRBD1 (6 bases). CDR1 is MNHNS and CDR2 is SASEGT in the germline V gene. The CDR3 is made up of 13 amino acids. Deletions cut 8 bases from V and 4 bases from J, with 14 bases between. The CDR3: CASLRGGATEAFF. DNA of the CDR3: TGTGCCAGCCTCCGGGGGGGGGCCACTGAAGCTTTCTTT.

The chain links TRBV6-2 or TRBV6-3 to TRBJ2-5, with D unclear. The CDR3 runs to 15 residues. V was clipped by 6 bases and J by 5 bases, with 19 bases between them. Per germline, CDR1 MNHEY and CDR2 SVGEGT. The CDR3 protein is CASSRPGLGGETQYF. As DNA, the CDR3 is TGTGCCAGCAGCCGCCCGGGCCTCGGTGGTGAGACCCAGTACTTC.

This clonotype has a handful of counts. The chain links TRBV6-2 or TRBV6-3 to TRBJ2-5; D gene ambiguous. The germline gives CDR1 MNHEY, CDR2 SVGEGT. This CDR3 is 14 amino acids long. Trimming took 5 bases from V and 2 from J, leaving 12 bases between them. CDR3 loop: CASSRRTSQETQYF. CDR3 DNA sequence: TGTGCCAGCAGTAGACGAACTTCTCAAGAGACCCAGTACTTC.

By proportion, this clonotype is medium-sized. The chain combines TRBV6-5 with TRBJ2-3; TRBD1 matches at 8 bases. The ends lost 2 bases at V and 6 bases at J; junction bases unmatched: 7. This CDR3 is 15 amino acids long. Germline CDR1 and CDR2: MNHEY and SVGAGI. In DNA form, the CDR3 reads TGTGCCAGCAGTTACGCCGGACAGGGCGGGGATACGCAGTATTTT. Its translation: CASSYAGQGGDTQYF.

This clonotype was counted between two and nine times. The chain combines TRBV27 with TRBJ1-4, with D perhaps TRBD1 (5 bases). Trimming removed 3 bases from V and 7 bases from J, with 6 bases in between. The CDR3 runs to 12 residues. Germline CDR1 and CDR2: MNHEY and SMNVEV (reference sequence). The CDR3 protein is CASSFGTEKLFF. CDR3 nucleotide sequence: TGTGCCAGCAGTTTCGGGACTGAAAAACTGTTTTTT.

This clonotype rates as medium-sized. The J gene is TRBJ2-1, the V gene TRBV29-1, with D possibly TRBD2 on 6 matching bases. The CDR3 length is 13 residues. Germline loops: CDR1 SQVTM, CDR2 ANQGSEA. The V end was cut by 7 bases, the J end by 7 bases, with 17 bases between. CDR3 DNA sequence: TGCAGCGCCGGGGGACTGACAAATAATGAGCAGTTCTTC. It is translated as CSAGGLTNNEQFF.

The chain couples TRBV20-1 to TRBJ2-5; no definite D call. CDR3 length: 13 residues. With 3 bases removed from V and 5 bases from J, the gap between germline ends came to 13 bases. From germline, CDR1 is DFQATT and CDR2 SNEGSKA (reference sequence). CDR3 in DNA: TGCAGTGCTAGGGCTCTCCGTCTCGAGACCCAGTACTTC. Its translation is CSARALRLETQYF.

This clonotype has just one count. The chain carries TRBV21-1 and TRBJ2-5; no DNA check was done on the table's D call, TRBD1. TRBV21-1 is marked as a pseudogene. The CDR3 sequence is 14 residues long. CDR3 nucleotides: TGTGCCAGCAGCAATCAGGGGGGGGGGGAGACCCAGTACTTC. Translated: CASSNQGGGETQYF.

The chain employs TRBV5-5 and TRBJ1-5, with a possible D match to TRBD1 (6 bases). CDR1 SGHKS and CDR2 YYEKEE come from the germline V gene (reference sequence). The CDR3 has 19 residues. Between the trimmed V and J ends, which lost 0 bases and 7 bases, there was a span of 26 bases. DNA for the CDR3: TGTGCCAGCAGCTTGGCCTCAGGTAATGGGGGGCCCTTTAGGCAGCCCCAGCATTTT. It translates to CASSLASGNGGPFRQPQHF.